These 27 T cell receptor beta chains came from one sample sequenced in a study of early T cells in non-severe SARS-CoV-2 infection. TCRdb re-analysed the 5' RACE reads in MiXCR, keeping a single row per CDR3 protein. The table has 100,000 or so distinct CDR3 sequences, around 13% seen once; the top ten hold 6% to 7%. The sample comprised whole blood. These TCRs come from an adult who was a healthcare worker with PCR-confirmed SARS-CoV-2 infection or an uninfected control (not recorded which).

This clonotype was seen repeatedly, ten times or more. This CDR3 is CASSQVLAGTGEQYF. As DNA, the CDR3 is TGTGCCAGCAGCCAAGTTCTAGCGGGAACCGGGGAGCAGTACTTC. The J gene is TRBJ2-7, the V gene TRBV4-2, with 9 positions matching TRBD2. Germline V gene lookup returns CDR1 LGHNA and CDR2 YNFKEQ. The CDR3 is 15 residues long. Germline trimming cut 1 base from V and 7 bases from J; bases unmatched to any gene: 8.

This clonotype was observed a handful of times. The V gene is TRBV6-1, the J gene TRBJ2-7, with 7 bases fitting TRBD2. The CDR3 covers 15 residues. From germline, CDR1 is MNHNS and CDR2 SASEGT. J lost 6 bases, V lost 2 bases, and 10 bases had no gene match. Written as DNA, the CDR3 is TGTGCCAGCAGTGAACTAGCGGAAGCACCCCGCGAGCAGTACTTC. As protein: CASSELAEAPREQYF.

This clonotype was detected ten times or more. V gene TRBV6-6 combines with J gene TRBJ2-7; 7 nucleotides match TRBD1. After removal of 6 bases from V and 5 bases from J, the junction contained 13 bases not matched to a gene. The CDR3 is made up of 15 amino acids. Germline V lookup: CDR1 MNHNY, CDR2 SVGAGI (reference sequence). CDR3 coding DNA: TGTGCCAGCAGGCCACCGGGACAGAGGCCAGACGAGCAGTACTTC. It codes for CASRPPGQRPDEQYF.

In its sample, this clonotype was seen many times. The rearrangement uses TRBV4-2 and TRBJ2-2, with TRBD2 matching over 9 bases. Losses at the gene ends were 4 bases for V and 1 base for J; bases not matched to a gene: 1. This CDR3 is built from 15 residues. Germline V CDR1 and CDR2: LGHNA, YNFKEQ. CDR3 sequence (DNA): TGTGCCAGCAGCCCTAGCGGGGAGAACACCGGGGAGCTGTTTTTT. The encoded protein is CASSPSGENTGELFF.

This clonotype came up a few times. This chain uses TRBV6-2 or TRBV6-3 with TRBJ2-6, with D hard to call. The germline V gene encodes CDR1 MNHEY and CDR2 SVGEGT. The V end lost 8 bases, the J end lost 4 bases, and 12 bases lay between the germline ends. The CDR3 has 14 amino acids. Written as DNA, the CDR3 is TGTGCCAGCCTCTCAGAGATGGGGGCCAACGTCCTGACTTTC. Protein sequence: CASLSEMGANVLTF.

The rearrangement uses TRBV4-3 and TRBJ2-3, with D uncertain. This CDR3 has 14 amino acids. Germline V gene lookup returns CDR1 LGHNA and CDR2 YSLEER. The V gene lost 2 bases and the J gene lost 0 bases, with 6 bases spanning the gap. CDR3 residues: CASSQSTSTDTQYF. In nucleotides, the CDR3 is TGCGCCAGCAGCCAAAGTACTAGCACAGATACGCAGTATTTT.

The chain uses TRBV2 and TRBJ2-5, with TRBD1 matching 9 bases. Germline V gene sequence: CDR1 SNHLY, CDR2 FYNNEI. V gave up 6 bases and J gave up 4 bases; unmatched junction bases: 9. The CDR3 has 15 amino acids. CDR3 sequence reads: CASRQGAGDIETQYF. The CDR3 DNA reads TGTGCCAGCAGACAGGGGGCGGGAGATATAGAGACCCAGTACTTC.

This clonotype was detected a few times. The rearrangement uses TRBV29-1 and TRBJ2-3; no firm D call. Germline V gene data show CDR1 as SQVTM and CDR2 as ANQGSEA. The CDR3 runs to 14 residues. Trimming removed 4 bases from V and 0 bases from J, with 11 bases in between. Here the CDR3 reads CSVGPLMSTDTQYF. The CDR3 coding sequence is TGCAGCGTTGGGCCCCTGATGAGCACAGATACGCAGTATTTT.

The chain carries TRBV3-1 and TRBJ1-3; D call uncertain. Trimming removed 2 bases at V and 2 bases at J, with 7 bases between. The CDR3 has 14 residues. Germline V lookup: CDR1 LGHDT, CDR2 YNNKEL (reference sequence). CDR3 DNA: TGTGCCAGCAGCCAAAATGACCCTGGAAACACCATATATTTT. Protein product: CASSQNDPGNTIYF.

This clonotype was observed at least ten times. The CDR3 here is CSARDQQGKPQHF. The CDR3 DNA reads TGCAGTGCTAGAGATCAACAGGGTAAGCCCCAGCATTTT. V is TRBV20-1 and J is TRBJ1-5; possibly TRBD1 for D (6 bases). The CDR3 runs to 13 residues. The germline V and J ends were trimmed by 0 bases and 8 bases, with 11 bases remaining between them. Germline V gene lookup returns CDR1 DFQATT and CDR2 SNEGSKA (reference sequence).

The sample holds many counts of this clonotype. Here the CDR3 reads CAISPDPLVGEQYF. The CDR3 DNA reads TGTGCCATCAGCCCCGACCCACTCGTGGGCGAGCAGTACTTC. The V and J genes are TRBV10-3 and TRBJ2-7; D gene ambiguous. Germline CDR1 is ENHRY and CDR2 is SYGVKD. This CDR3 is 14 amino acids long. V was clipped by 6 bases and J by 6 bases, with 18 bases between them.

This clonotype was observed many times. This chain joins TRBV28 and TRBJ1-4; D gene ambiguous. CDR3 size: 16 residues. The germline gives CDR1 MDHEN, CDR2 SYDVKM. V lost 4 bases, J lost 6 bases, and 18 bases lay in between. The CDR3 DNA reads as TGTGCCAGCAGTTCAGACTCACCCTCAGGTCATGAAAAACTGTTTTTT. Amino acid sequence: CASSSDSPSGHEKLFF.

This chain links TRBV4-2 with TRBJ2-3; TRBD2 matches 12 bases. Germline-derived CDR1 and CDR2 are LGHNA and YNFKEQ. The CDR3 length is 14 residues. The trim removed 1 base at V and 8 bases at J, leaving 1 base unmatched. The DNA for the CDR3 is TGTGCCAGCAGCCAAGGACTAGCGGGAGTTACGCAGTATTTT. This codes for CASSQGLAGVTQYF.

This chain joins TRBV12-3 or TRBV12-4 and TRBJ2-1, with D tentatively TRBD2 (6 bases). V dropped 7 bases and J dropped 6 bases, with 19 bases sitting between them. The CDR3 is made up of 15 amino acids. The CDR3 loop is CASKFRGAGINEQFF. The CDR3 DNA follows: TGTGCCAGCAAATTTAGGGGTGCGGGAATCAATGAGCAGTTCTTC.

This clonotype was seen repeatedly, ten times or more. This sequence joins TRBV6-2 or TRBV6-3 and TRBJ2-3; D perhaps matches TRBD1 (5 bases). CDR3 size: 14 residues. Germline V gene lookup returns CDR1 MNHEY and CDR2 SVGEGT. V was trimmed by 4 bases and J by 4 bases, leaving 12 bases between them. The CDR3 nucleotides are TGTGCCAGCAGTTCCAGGGATTCAGCAGATACGCAGTATTTT. Translating it yields CASSSRDSADTQYF.

The rearrangement links TRBV10-3 to TRBJ2-7; unclear D gene. Trimming stripped 2 bases from V and 0 bases from J, with 8 bases between. The CDR3 is 14 amino acids. Germline CDR1 is ENHRY and CDR2 is SYGVKD. The CDR3 nucleotides read TGTGCCATCAGTGAGGGTCTGGGCTCCTACGAGCAGTACTTC. This sequence encodes CAISEGLGSYEQYF.

This clonotype was seen a few times. J is TRBJ2-7 and V is TRBV13; possibly TRBD1 for D (7 bases). The CDR3 totals 16 residues. The ends were cut back, 0 bases at V and 2 bases at J, with 14 bases in the middle. CDR1 and CDR2 from the germline V gene are PRHDT and FYEKMQ (reference sequence). DNA of the CDR3: TGTGCCAGCAGCTTAGGGGAGGGGACAGCAGCCTACGAGCAGTACTTC. Translated: CASSLGEGTAAYEQYF.

This chain links TRBV29-1 with TRBJ2-7; 7 bases match TRBD1. Per germline, CDR1 SQVTM and CDR2 ANQGSEA. This CDR3 is built from 13 residues. V was pared by 4 bases and J by 0 bases, with 3 bases of the junction left unmatched. CDR3 sequence reads: CSVGTGDSYEQYF. DNA for the CDR3: TGCAGCGTTGGGACAGGAGACTCCTACGAGCAGTACTTC.

The chain combines TRBV20-1 with TRBJ1-1; 10 bases line up with TRBD1. The CDR3 length is 16 residues. CDR1 is DFQATT and CDR2 is SNEGSKA in the germline V gene (reference sequence). V lost 2 bases to trimming and J lost 0 bases; unmatched junction nucleotides: 6. CDR3 amino acids: CSARPDRGPMNTEAFF. In DNA, the CDR3 is TGCAGTGCTAGACCTGACAGGGGGCCGATGAACACTGAAGCTTTCTTT.

This clonotype was found many times. This chain connects TRBV10-1 to TRBJ2-3; D is undetermined. Looked up from germline, CDR1 is WNHNN and CDR2 is SYGVQD (reference sequence). The CDR3 has 13 residues. Trimming shortened V by 6 bases and J by 6 bases, and 13 bases separated the two germline ends. DNA for the CDR3: TGCGCCAGCAGCCCCGATGGCGTGGATACGCAGTATTTT. Encoded protein: CASSPDGVDTQYF.

The V call is TRBV12-3 or TRBV12-4, the J call TRBJ2-1, with no clear D. This CDR3 is built from 12 residues. Trimming cost V 3 bases and J 5 bases, with 5 bases left between them. CDR3 sequence: CASSLNNNEQFF. CDR3 nucleotides: TGTGCCAGCAGTTTGAATAACAATGAGCAGTTCTTC.

This chain connects TRBV5-1 to TRBJ1-2; D might be TRBD1 (6 bases). The V end was cut by 0 bases, the J end by 3 bases, with 15 bases between. Germline CDR1 SGHRS, CDR2 YFSETQ. This CDR3 comprises 16 residues. CDR3 in amino acids: CASSLVRGPDDYGYTF. In DNA form, the CDR3 reads TGCGCCAGCAGCTTGGTCCGGGGGCCAGATGACTATGGCTACACCTTC.

The chain carries TRBV3-1 and TRBJ2-7; D uncertain. CDR3 length: 12 amino acids. Trimming left V 3 bases short and J 6 bases short, with 9 bases between. The germline gives CDR1 LGHDT, CDR2 YNNKEL (reference sequence). The CDR3 DNA is TGTGCCAGCAGCCACCGAACGTTCGAGCAGTACTTC. Residues: CASSHRTFEQYF.

This chain links TRBV20-1 with TRBJ2-1; D not resolved. CDR1 is DFQATT, CDR2 SNEGSKA, per germline (reference sequence). There are 15 residues in the CDR3. V lost 0 bases and J lost 0, with 9 bases in between. Here the CDR3 reads CSARDLASSYNEQFF. CDR3 nucleotide sequence: TGCAGTGCTAGAGATCTGGCCAGCTCCTACAATGAGCAGTTCTTC.

For this clonotype: A read error may explain this, as a much larger clone is one base away. Since no conserved phenylalanine or tryptophan closes the CDR3, a read error is the likely cause. The chain recombines TRBV15 with TRBJ1-4, with 7 nucleotides matching TRBD1. The CDR3 consists of 16 residues. Germline values: CDR1 LNHNV, CDR2 YYDKDF (reference sequence). The V and J ends lost 1 base and 7 bases, in that order; junction bases with no gene match: 9. CDR3 DNA sequence: TGTGCCACCAGCAGAGGGGTTAGGGGGCTCGTTGAAAAACTGTTTCTT. The encoded protein is CATSRGVRGLVEKLFL.

This chain joins TRBV4-1 and TRBJ2-5, with D possibly matching TRBD2 (6 bases). V was pared by 0 bases and J by 5 bases, with 19 bases between. From germline, CDR1 is MGHRA and CDR2 YSYEKL. There are 17 residues in the CDR3. CDR3 protein: CASSQDVEGDGRETQYF. In DNA form, the CDR3 reads TGCGCCAGCAGCCAAGATGTGGAGGGAGACGGAAGGGAGACCCAGTACTTC.

This clonotype appeared a few times. This chain links TRBV7-9 with TRBJ1-2; 9 bases align to TRBD1. Per the germline V gene, CDR1 is SEHNR and CDR2 is FQNEAQ (reference sequence). The CDR3 is made up of 15 amino acids. V was clipped by 10 bases and J by 2 bases; unmatched bases: 11. Here the CDR3 reads CAIDRDRETNYGYTF. CDR3 nucleotide sequence: TGTGCCATCGACCGGGACAGGGAGACAAACTATGGCTACACCTTC.